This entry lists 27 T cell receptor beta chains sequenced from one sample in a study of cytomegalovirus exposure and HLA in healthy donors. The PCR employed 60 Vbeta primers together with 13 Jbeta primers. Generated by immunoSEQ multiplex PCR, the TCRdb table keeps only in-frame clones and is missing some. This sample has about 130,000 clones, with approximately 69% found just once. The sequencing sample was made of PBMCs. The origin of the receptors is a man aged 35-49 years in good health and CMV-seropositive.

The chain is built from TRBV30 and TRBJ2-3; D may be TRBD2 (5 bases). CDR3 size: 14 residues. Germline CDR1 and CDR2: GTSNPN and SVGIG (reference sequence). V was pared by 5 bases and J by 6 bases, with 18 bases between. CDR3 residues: CAWVRIGGADTQYF. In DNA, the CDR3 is TGTGCCTGGGTTCGGATCGGAGGAGCGGATACGCAGTATTTT.

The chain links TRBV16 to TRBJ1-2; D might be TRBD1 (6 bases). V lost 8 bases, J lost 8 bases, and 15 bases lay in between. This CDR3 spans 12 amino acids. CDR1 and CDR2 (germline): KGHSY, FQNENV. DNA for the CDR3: TGTGCCAGCGCCCCGAACAGGGAAGGCTACACCTTC. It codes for CASAPNREGYTF.

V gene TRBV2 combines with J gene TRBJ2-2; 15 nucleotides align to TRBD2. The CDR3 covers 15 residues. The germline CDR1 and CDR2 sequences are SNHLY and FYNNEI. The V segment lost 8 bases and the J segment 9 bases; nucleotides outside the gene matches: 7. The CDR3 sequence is CASPGLAGGPRELFF. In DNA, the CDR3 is TGTGCCAGCCCCGGACTAGCGGGGGGGCCACGGGAGCTGTTTTTT.

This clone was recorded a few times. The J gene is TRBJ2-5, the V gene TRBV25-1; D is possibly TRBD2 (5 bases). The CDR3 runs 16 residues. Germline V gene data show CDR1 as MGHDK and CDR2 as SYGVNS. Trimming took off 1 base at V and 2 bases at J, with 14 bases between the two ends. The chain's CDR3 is CASSELWGVNQETQYF. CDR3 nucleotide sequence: TGTGCCAGCAGTGAATTGTGGGGAGTTAATCAAGAGACCCAGTACTTC.

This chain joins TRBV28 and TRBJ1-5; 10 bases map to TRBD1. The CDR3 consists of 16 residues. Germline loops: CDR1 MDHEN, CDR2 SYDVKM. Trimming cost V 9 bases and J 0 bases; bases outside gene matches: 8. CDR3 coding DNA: TGTGCCAGTTTCGGGACAGGGGCCCTTAGCAATCAGCCCCAGCATTTT. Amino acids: CASFGTGALSNQPQHF.

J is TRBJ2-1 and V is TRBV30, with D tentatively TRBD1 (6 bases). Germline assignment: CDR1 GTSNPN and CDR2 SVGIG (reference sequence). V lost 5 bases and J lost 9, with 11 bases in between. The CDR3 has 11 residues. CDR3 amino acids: CAWSTGPEQFF. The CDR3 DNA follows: TGTGCCTGGTCTACAGGGCCTGAGCAGTTCTTC.

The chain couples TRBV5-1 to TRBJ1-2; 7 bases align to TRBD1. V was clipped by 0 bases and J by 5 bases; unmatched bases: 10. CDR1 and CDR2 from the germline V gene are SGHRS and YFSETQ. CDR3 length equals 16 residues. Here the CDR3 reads CASSLGTPSGQYGYTF. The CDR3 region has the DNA TGCGCCAGCAGCTTGGGGACTCCCTCGGGACAGTATGGCTACACCTTC.

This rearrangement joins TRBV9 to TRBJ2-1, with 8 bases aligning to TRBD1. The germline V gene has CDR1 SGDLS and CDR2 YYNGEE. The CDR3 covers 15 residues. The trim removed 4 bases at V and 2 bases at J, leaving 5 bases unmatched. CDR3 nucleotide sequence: TGTGCCAGCAGCACGCAGGGGGCTACCTACAATGAGCAGTTCTTC. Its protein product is CASSTQGATYNEQFF.

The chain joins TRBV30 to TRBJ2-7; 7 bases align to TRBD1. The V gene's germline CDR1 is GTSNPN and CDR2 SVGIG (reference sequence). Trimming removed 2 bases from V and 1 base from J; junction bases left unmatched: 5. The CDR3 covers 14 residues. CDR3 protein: CAWSSGTASYEQYF. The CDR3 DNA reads TGTGCCTGGAGTTCGGGGACAGCATCCTACGAGCAGTACTTC. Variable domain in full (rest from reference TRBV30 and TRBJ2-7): SQTIHQWPATLVQPVGSPLSLECTVEGTSNPNLYWYRQAAGRGLQLLFYSVGIGQISSEVPQNLSASRPQDRQFILSSKKLLLSDSGFYLCAWSSGTASYEQYFGPGTRLTVT.

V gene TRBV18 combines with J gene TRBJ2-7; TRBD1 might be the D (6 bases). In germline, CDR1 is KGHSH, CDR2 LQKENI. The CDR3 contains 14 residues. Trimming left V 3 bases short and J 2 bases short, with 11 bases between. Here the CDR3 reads CASSPFGQTYEQYF. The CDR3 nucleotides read TGTGCCAGCTCACCCTTCGGACAGACCTACGAGCAGTACTTC.

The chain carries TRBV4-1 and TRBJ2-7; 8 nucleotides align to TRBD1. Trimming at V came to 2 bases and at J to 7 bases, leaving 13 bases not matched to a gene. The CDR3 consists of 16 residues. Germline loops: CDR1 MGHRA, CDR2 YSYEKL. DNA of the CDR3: TGCGCCAGCAGCCAAAACCCCGGGACAGGTCTGCGGGAGCAGTACTTC. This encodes CASSQNPGTGLREQYF.

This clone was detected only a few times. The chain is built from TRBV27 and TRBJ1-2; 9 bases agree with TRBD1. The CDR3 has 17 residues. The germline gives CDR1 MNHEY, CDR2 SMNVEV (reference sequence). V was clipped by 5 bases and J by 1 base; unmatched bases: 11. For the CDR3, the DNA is TGTGCCAGCAGTCCTACGACTCGGGACAGGGTTAACTATGGCTACACCTTC. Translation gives CASSPTTRDRVNYGYTF.

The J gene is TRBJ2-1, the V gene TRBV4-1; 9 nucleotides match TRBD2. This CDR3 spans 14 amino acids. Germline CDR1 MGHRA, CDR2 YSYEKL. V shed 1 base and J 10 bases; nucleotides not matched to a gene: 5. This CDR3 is CASSQGGLASEQFF. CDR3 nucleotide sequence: TGCGCCAGCAGCCAAGGAGGACTAGCGAGCGAGCAGTTCTTC.

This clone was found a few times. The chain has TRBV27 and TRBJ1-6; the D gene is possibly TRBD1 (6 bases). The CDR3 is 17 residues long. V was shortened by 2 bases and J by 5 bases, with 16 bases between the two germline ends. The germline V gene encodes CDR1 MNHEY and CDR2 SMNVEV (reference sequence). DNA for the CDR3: TGTGCCAGCAGTTTAAGAGGGGGACGCTCAAATAATTCACCCCTCCACTTT. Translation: CASSLRGGRSNNSPLHF.

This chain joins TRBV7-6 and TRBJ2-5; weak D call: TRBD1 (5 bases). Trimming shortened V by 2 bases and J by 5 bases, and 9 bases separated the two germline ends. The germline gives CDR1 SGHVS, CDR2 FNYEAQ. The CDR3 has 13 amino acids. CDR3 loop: CASSLRGSETQYF. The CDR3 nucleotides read TGTGCCAGCAGCTTAAGGGGCTCGGAGACCCAGTACTTC.

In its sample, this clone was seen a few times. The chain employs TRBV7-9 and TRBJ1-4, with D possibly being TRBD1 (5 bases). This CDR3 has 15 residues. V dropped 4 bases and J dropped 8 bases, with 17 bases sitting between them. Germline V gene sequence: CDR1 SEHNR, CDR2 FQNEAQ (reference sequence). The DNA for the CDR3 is TGTGCCAGCAGCTATGGGATAGGGGAGGAGGAAAAACTGTTTTTT. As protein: CASSYGIGEEEKLFF.

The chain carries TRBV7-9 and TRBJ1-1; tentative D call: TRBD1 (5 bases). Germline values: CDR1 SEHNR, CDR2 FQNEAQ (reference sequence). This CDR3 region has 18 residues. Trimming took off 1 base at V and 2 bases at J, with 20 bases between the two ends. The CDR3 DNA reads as TGTGCCAGCAGCTTAGGGTTAACAGGCTGGGGGGAAAACACTGAAGCTTTCTTT. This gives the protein CASSLGLTGWGENTEAFF.

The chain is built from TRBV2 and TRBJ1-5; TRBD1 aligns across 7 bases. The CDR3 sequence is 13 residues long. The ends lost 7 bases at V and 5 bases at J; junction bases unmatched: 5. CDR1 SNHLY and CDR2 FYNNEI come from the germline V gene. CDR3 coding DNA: TGTGCCAGCACCCGGACAGGTTATCAGCCCCAGCATTTT. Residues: CASTRTGYQPQHF.

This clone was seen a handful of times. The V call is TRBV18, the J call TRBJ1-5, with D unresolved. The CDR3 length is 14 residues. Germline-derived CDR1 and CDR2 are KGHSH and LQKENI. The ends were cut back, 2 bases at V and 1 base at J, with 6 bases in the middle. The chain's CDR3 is CASSPEISNQPQHF. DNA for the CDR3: TGTGCCAGCTCACCAGAGATCAGCAATCAGCCCCAGCATTTT.

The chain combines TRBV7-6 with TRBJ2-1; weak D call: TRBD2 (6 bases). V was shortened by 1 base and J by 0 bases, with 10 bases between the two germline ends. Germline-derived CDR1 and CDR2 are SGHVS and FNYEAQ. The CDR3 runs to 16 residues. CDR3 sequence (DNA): TGTGCCAGCAGCTTAGAGGCGGGGAGCTCCTACAATGAGCAGTTCTTC. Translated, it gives CASSLEAGSSYNEQFF.

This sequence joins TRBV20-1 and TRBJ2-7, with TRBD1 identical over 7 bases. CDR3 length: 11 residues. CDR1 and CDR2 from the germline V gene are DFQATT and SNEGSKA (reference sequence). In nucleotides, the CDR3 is TGCAGCACCACAGGGGTCTACGAGCAGTACTTC. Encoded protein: CSTTGVYEQYF.

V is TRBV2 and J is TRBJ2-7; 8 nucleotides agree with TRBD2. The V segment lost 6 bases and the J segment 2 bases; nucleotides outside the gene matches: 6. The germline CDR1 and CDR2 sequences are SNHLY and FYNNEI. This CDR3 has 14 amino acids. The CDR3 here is CASRREGDAYEQYF. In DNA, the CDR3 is TGTGCCAGCAGACGGGAGGGCGACGCCTACGAGCAGTACTTC.

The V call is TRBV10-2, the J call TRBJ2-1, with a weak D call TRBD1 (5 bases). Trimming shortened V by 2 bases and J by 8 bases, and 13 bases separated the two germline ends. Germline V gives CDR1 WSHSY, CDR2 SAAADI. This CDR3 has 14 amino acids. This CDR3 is CASSERGLAHEQFF. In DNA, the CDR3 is TGCGCCAGCAGTGAGAGGGGCCTGGCCCATGAGCAGTTCTTC.

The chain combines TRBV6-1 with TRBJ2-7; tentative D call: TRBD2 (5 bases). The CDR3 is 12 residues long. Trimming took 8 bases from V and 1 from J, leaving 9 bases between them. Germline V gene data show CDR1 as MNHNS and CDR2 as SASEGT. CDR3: CASRSGSYEQYF. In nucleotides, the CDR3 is TGTGCCAGCCGTTCGGGATCCTACGAGCAGTACTTC.

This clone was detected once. The CDR3 region is CASTTGAYGYTF. The CDR3 coding sequence is TGTGCCAGTACGACAGGGGCCTATGGCTACACCTTC. The rearrangement links TRBV5-4 to TRBJ1-2; 8 bases map to TRBD1. Trimming took 8 bases from V and 4 from J; bases not matched to a gene: 4. Germline V gene sequence: CDR1 SGHNT, CDR2 YYREEE (reference sequence). This CDR3 contains 12 residues.

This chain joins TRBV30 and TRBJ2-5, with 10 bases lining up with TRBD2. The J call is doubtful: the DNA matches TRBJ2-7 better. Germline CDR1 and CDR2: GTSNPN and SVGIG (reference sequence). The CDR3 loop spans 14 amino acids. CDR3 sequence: CAWKVGTSVYEQYF. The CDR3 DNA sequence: TGTGCCTGGAAGGTCGGGACTAGCGTCTACGAGCAGTACTTC.

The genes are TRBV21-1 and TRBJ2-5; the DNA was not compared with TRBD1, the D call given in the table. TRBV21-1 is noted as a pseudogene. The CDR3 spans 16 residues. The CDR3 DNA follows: TGTGCCAGCAGCACGTGGGACAGGGAAAACCAAGAGACCCAGTACTTC. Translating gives CASSTWDRENQETQYF.